This TCR beta chain comes out of a study of cytomegalovirus exposure and HLA in healthy donors. In the study overall: Drawn from HLA-typed donors, 80 million to 95 million unique TCRs were held in an early data release. General study results and limits: The listing of roughly 160 TCR beta chains classed them as cytomegalovirus-associated. In an earlier analysis, about 87% or about 30%: the productive usage of most TCR beta V segments. The authors later found TCR association rates varying by HLA locus, with DRB1 most and HLA-C fewest.

PCR primers comprised 60 Vbeta and 13 Jbeta primers. Data came from immunoSEQ multiplex PCR; TCRdb stores just in-frame clones and leaves some out. The sample has roughly 220,000 clones; 82% are singletons. Remarks on this clone: Its antigen is as yet unknown.

Source material: PBMCs. The clonotype comes from a woman aged 40-49 years in good health and CMV-seronegative.

Written as DNA, the CDR3 is TGTGCCAGCAGCCTTAAGACAGCCTTTAATGAAAAACTGTTTTTT. Translated, it gives CASSLKTAFNEKLFF. V gene TRBV5-6 combines with J gene TRBJ1-4, with a possible D match to TRBD1 (5 bases). Per the germline V gene, CDR1 is SGHDT and CDR2 is YYEEEE. The V gene lost 4 bases and the J gene lost 4 bases, with 14 bases spanning the gap. This CDR3 has 15 amino acids.